A selection of T cell receptor beta chains follows, all from one sample in a study of long-term antiretroviral therapy in people with HIV. The repertoire was sequenced with immunoSEQ multiplex PCR; TCRdb's copy has only in-frame clones and lacks some. The table shows under 30,000 clones, with approximately 85% occurring only once. This material consisted of unsorted PBMCs, taken 3 years after starting antiretroviral therapy. These receptors came from a man aged 35 to 55 with HIV. Both conserved end residues are trimmed from each CDR3. The D gene is left open where the match is weak. A clone size is listed for some rows: how often the clone was seen (once, few, many), or a class if it is expanded.

d_call clone_size cdr3_length v_call cdr3_aa
NA NA 13 TRBV6-1 ASSESGVGNQPQH
NA NA 11 TRBV5-1 ASGMLGRETQY
TRBD1 NA 13 TRBV27 ASSSATGLGSPLH
NA NA 15 TRBV11-3 ASSLDAGAGTYNEQF
NA NA 15 TRBV7-9 ASSPPGGRPSTDTQY
NA NA 12 TRBV7-9 ASSLSDEGPEAF
NA NA 13 TRBV5-6 ASSSPGDGLYEQY
TRBD1 NA 12 TRBV19 ASSGTGEDQPQH
NA NA 11 TRBV9 ASSVEPTYEQY
NA NA 13 TRBV4-1 ASSQDQNSNQPQH
NA NA 12 TRBV18 ASSPPDTVYGYT
NA medium-sized 12 TRBV2 ASSEAENTDTQY
NA NA 13 TRBV6-5 ASSYSPDGRPEAF
NA NA 12 TRBV9 ASSVGGANYGYT
TRBD1 NA 14 TRBV7-8 ASSSRPGQAPYEQY
NA NA 11 TRBV5-1 ASRAISRDEQF
NA NA 15 TRBV13 ASSLYVQSKLYNEQF
TRBD1 few 11 TRBV12-5 ASAWDREYEQY
NA NA 12 TRBV6-1 ASSEAGVNQPQH
TRBD2 NA 14 TRBV4-1 ASSHSASGSAGELF
NA NA 12 TRBV7-2 ASSFFAGNQPQH
NA NA 12 TRBV5-4 ASSRTAPNYGYT
NA NA 9 TRBV20-1 SVLRGPEAF
NA NA 14 TRBV2 ASSVLEQDLGDTQY
TRBD1 NA 11 TRBV11-2 ASSWTGYTEAF
NA few 11 TRBV6-6 ASSYSSVDEQY
TRBD1 NA 13 TRBV13 ASSLGWQGEVDYT
TRBD1 NA 11 TRBV2 ASRKTGAYGYT
TRBD1 NA 17 TRBV19 ASSIGSGGDFANTGELF
NA NA 12 TRBV7-9 ASSLEGNSHEQY
NA NA 14 TRBV7-9 ASSLSPDGSNTEAF
NA NA 13 TRBV7-2 ASSLEAFFSYEQY
TRBD1 once 15 TRBV9 ASSEGQGQGTYYGYT
NA NA 11 TRBV7-6 ASSWGVYNEQF
TRBD2 NA 13 TRBV9 ASSPGLADRNEQF
TRBD2 once 16 TRBV27 ASSLSRGLAGAPYEQY
NA NA 15 TRBV7-8 ASSPLGGWAMNTEAF
TRBD1 NA 15 TRBV15 ATSRDGGGTGRNEQY
NA NA 10 TRBV2 ANLVRLDEQY
TRBD1 NA 16 TRBV5-6 ASSLLVLGQGESYGYT
NA NA 12 TRBV5-1 ASSNRDGNEKLF
NA NA 14 TRBV5-5 ASSLALAAGSYEQY
NA NA 11 TRBV9 ASSPPSSYEQY
TRBD1 NA 12 TRBV11-2 ASSLDRTGYGYT
TRBD1 NA 12 TRBV7-8 ASSLARGRETQY
NA once 10 TRBV9 ASSVTGEKLF
NA NA 14 TRBV7-9 ASSLEVGGPQETQY
NA NA 10 TRBV7-2 ASSLGLGPQH
NA once 11 TRBV19 ASSIDIGEKLF
TRBD2 NA 15 TRBV27 ASSLSPSSGRTDTQY
TRBD2 NA 15 TRBV5-1 ASSSGGTSANTGELF
NA NA 12 TRBV14 ASSQEDWNTEAF